The 21 T cell receptor beta chains presented below share a single source sample, sequenced in a study of T cell responses to AZD1222 COVID-19 vaccine. Measured with immunoSEQ multiplex PCR; TCRdb has only the in-frame clones, and not every one. This sample has under 200,000 clones, with roughly nine tenths found just once. This specimen was peripheral blood, taken on day 0 of AZD1222 vaccination. All receptors come from an adult in good health.

The chain is built from TRBV5-1 and TRBJ2-2; D is undetermined. CDR3 length equals 15 residues. CDR1 is SGHRS, CDR2 YFSETQ, per germline. V was cut by 4 bases and J by 2 bases, with 12 bases left in between. The CDR3 here is CASSPRTGNTGELFF. The CDR3 DNA reads TGCGCCAGCAGCCCAAGGACGGGCAACACCGGGGAGCTGTTTTTT.

The rearrangement uses TRBV6-2 or TRBV6-3 and TRBJ2-1; D uncertain. V was trimmed by 6 bases and J by 0 bases, leaving 12 bases between them. CDR3 length equals 15 residues. Per the germline V gene, CDR1 is MNHEY and CDR2 is SVGEGT. The CDR3, as DNA: TGTGCCAGCAGCCCCCTCGGCAGCTCCTACAATGAGCAGTTCTTC. This codes for CASSPLGSSYNEQFF.

This chain connects TRBV7-9 to TRBJ2-3; TRBD2 is a possible D gene (6 bases). Trimming stripped 5 bases from V and 0 bases from J, with 15 bases between. Germline CDR1 SEHNR, CDR2 FQNEAQ (reference sequence). This CDR3 is built from 16 residues. The CDR3 nucleotides are TGTGCCAGCAGCCCTCAGACGGGGGAAAGCACAGATACGCAGTATTTT. Translated: CASSPQTGESTDTQYF.

This clone occurred once. J is TRBJ2-3 and V is TRBV2; D is unclear. This CDR3 comprises 14 residues. V shed 2 bases and J shed 2 bases, with 8 bases lying between them. Germline V gene data show CDR1 as SNHLY and CDR2 as FYNNEI. CDR3 nucleotide sequence: TGTGCCAGCAGTGAAAGGTCAGCCACAGATACGCAGTATTTT. It encodes CASSERSATDTQYF.

The V gene is TRBV4-2, the J gene TRBJ1-5, with 7 bases identical to TRBD1. The V and J ends lost 1 base and 3 bases, in that order; junction bases with no gene match: 9. This CDR3 comprises 17 residues. Per the germline V gene, CDR1 is LGHNA and CDR2 is YNFKEQ. CDR3 DNA: TGTGCCAGCAGCCAAGTTTCGGACAGGCCGCTCAATCAGCCCCAGCATTTT. Encoded protein: CASSQVSDRPLNQPQHF.

The V gene is TRBV20-1, the J gene TRBJ1-1; the D is unclear. Trimming cost V 6 bases and J 3 bases, with 8 bases left between them. CDR3 length: 11 residues. Looked up from germline, CDR1 is DFQATT and CDR2 is SNEGSKA (reference sequence). The CDR3 sequence: CSASGDTEAFF. CDR3 DNA sequence: TGCAGTGCCTCGGGAGACACTGAAGCTTTCTTT.

The CDR3 region is CASSIQGEGNQPQHF. DNA of the CDR3: TGTGCCAGTAGTATACAAGGGGAGGGCAATCAGCCCCAGCATTTT. The chain joins TRBV19 to TRBJ1-5, with TRBD1 as a possible D gene (5 bases). Germline CDR1 is LNHDA and CDR2 is SQIVND (reference sequence). V lost 2 bases and J lost 2, with 10 bases in between. This CDR3 is 15 amino acids long.

V usage is TRBV6-5 and J usage is TRBJ1-5; a weak D match, TRBD1 (5 bases). The CDR3 extends over 13 amino acids. Germline loops: CDR1 MNHEY, CDR2 SVGAGI. V lost 10 bases and J 4 bases, leaving 14 bases between the germline ends. Here the CDR3 DNA reads TGTGCCACCGAGACAGTTCTAAATCAGCCCCAGCATTTT. This encodes CATETVLNQPQHF.

In its sample, this clone was seen once. The chain employs TRBV4-3 and TRBJ2-6, with D perhaps matching TRBD1 (6 bases). Trimming took 0 bases from V and 0 from J, leaving 15 bases between them. The V gene's germline CDR1 is LGHNA and CDR2 YSLEER. The CDR3 totals 19 residues. Here the CDR3 DNA reads TGCGCCAGCAGCCAAGATATGATGGGACATCACTCTGGGGCCAACGTCCTGACTTTC. Translation gives CASSQDMMGHHSGANVLTF.

The chain recombines TRBV28 with TRBJ1-6; D gene unclear. CDR3 length: 16 residues. V was cut by 7 bases and J by 5 bases, with 18 bases left in between. The germline V gene has CDR1 MDHEN and CDR2 SYDVKM. CDR3 sequence reads: CASTAPFVGNNSPLHF. The CDR3 DNA reads TGTGCCAGCACCGCACCATTCGTGGGGAATAATTCACCCCTCCACTTT.

The J gene is TRBJ1-2, the V gene TRBV5-6, with 7 bases aligning to TRBD1. Trimming at V came to 4 bases and at J to 5 bases, leaving 11 bases not matched to a gene. CDR3 length equals 15 residues. Germline CDR1 SGHDT, CDR2 YYEEEE. The DNA for the CDR3 is TGTGCCAGCAGCACAGCGGGACAGCAGAAATATGGCTACACCTTC. It codes for CASSTAGQQKYGYTF. Drawing the rest from reference TRBV5-6 and TRBJ1-2, the complete variable domain is DAGVTQSPTHLIKTRGQQVTLRCSPKSGHDTVSWYQQALGQGPQFIFQYYEEEERQRGNFPDRFSGHQFPNYSSELNVNALLLGDSALYLCASSTAGQQKYGYTFGSGTRLTVV.

The CDR3 region has the DNA TGTGCCAGCAGTTTGAGCGGACCTTCTTGGGGAGCATCAGATACGCAGTATTTT. It specifies CASSLSGPSWGASDTQYF. The genes are TRBV28 and TRBJ2-3; D might be TRBD2 (5 bases). The CDR3 sequence is 18 residues long. CDR1 and CDR2 (germline): MDHEN, SYDVKM. Trimming removed 3 bases from V and 4 bases from J, with 23 bases in between.

This chain uses TRBV30 with TRBJ2-3, with D uncertain. Trimming took off 3 bases at V and 4 bases at J, with 5 bases between the two ends. Looked up from germline, CDR1 is GTSNPN and CDR2 is SVGIG (reference sequence). The CDR3 runs 11 residues. For the CDR3, the DNA is TGTGCCTGGAGGGCGGCAGATACGCAGTATTTT. Its protein product is CAWRAADTQYF.

The rearrangement uses TRBV5-5 and TRBJ1-1; no firm D call. Trimming removed 4 bases at V and 0 bases at J, with 7 bases between. The CDR3 runs to 13 residues. Germline V gene lookup returns CDR1 SGHKS and CDR2 YYEKEE (reference sequence). The CDR3 region has the DNA TGTGCCAGCAGCCCCCACTTGAACACTGAAGCTTTCTTT. Translated: CASSPHLNTEAFF.

The chain links TRBV19 to TRBJ1-5; TRBD1 agrees at 9 bases. CDR3 size: 16 residues. The trim removed 6 bases at V and 4 bases at J, leaving 10 bases unmatched. Looked up from germline, CDR1 is LNHDA and CDR2 is SQIVND (reference sequence). CDR3 DNA: TGTGCCAGTAGGACACCGGGACAGGGATTGAATCAGCCCCAGCATTTT. This encodes CASRTPGQGLNQPQHF.

The chain carries TRBV6-2 or TRBV6-3 and TRBJ2-1, with D possibly being TRBD2 (6 bases). Trimming stripped 5 bases from V and 4 bases from J, with 12 bases between. Looked up from germline, CDR1 is MNHEY and CDR2 is SVGEGT. The CDR3 loop spans 14 amino acids. The CDR3 loop reads CASSQISGYNEQFF. The CDR3 bases are TGTGCCAGCAGTCAGATTAGCGGATACAATGAGCAGTTCTTC.

The V and J genes are TRBV19 and TRBJ1-5; D unresolved. This CDR3 is 15 amino acids long. Germline V gives CDR1 LNHDA, CDR2 SQIVND (reference sequence). V was clipped by 6 bases and J by 0 bases, with 12 bases between them. The CDR3 here is CASRSVIYSNQPQHF. As DNA, the CDR3 is TGTGCCAGTAGGTCAGTGATCTATAGCAATCAGCCCCAGCATTTT.

The V call is TRBV11-2, the J call TRBJ2-7; D call uncertain. Deletions cut 5 bases from V and 8 bases from J, with 10 bases between. The CDR3 loop spans 11 amino acids. Germline CDR1 SGHAT, CDR2 FQNNGV. CDR3 in amino acids: CASSQTAKQYF. The CDR3 nucleotides are TGTGCCAGCAGCCAGACTGCTAAGCAGTACTTC.

This sequence joins TRBV19 and TRBJ1-5; D not certain. The CDR3 extends over 14 amino acids. V was shortened by 3 bases and J by 4 bases, with 10 bases between the two germline ends. CDR1 is LNHDA, CDR2 SQIVND, per germline (reference sequence). CDR3: CASSISNSNQPQHF. CDR3 nucleotides: TGTGCCAGTAGTATTTCAAACAGTAATCAGCCCCAGCATTTT.

J is TRBJ2-1 and V is TRBV11-3, with D perhaps assigned TRBD1 or TRBD2 (5 bases each). The ends were cut back, 0 bases at V and 6 bases at J, with 9 bases in the middle. The length of the CDR3 is 14 residues. Germline V lookup: CDR1 SGHNT, CDR2 YENEEA. The CDR3 nucleotides read TGTGCCAGCAGCTTAGATATTGGGGGCAATGAGCAGTTCTTC. As protein: CASSLDIGGNEQFF.

V gene TRBV2 combines with J gene TRBJ1-1, with 8 bases lining up with TRBD1. CDR3 size: 14 residues. Germline CDR1 reads SNHLY; CDR2 reads FYNNEI. V lost 4 bases and J lost 0; bases outside the gene matches: 1. The CDR3, as DNA: TGTGCCAGCAGTGGACAGGGGATGAACACTGAAGCTTTCTTT. Translating it yields CASSGQGMNTEAFF. Full variable domain (missing parts from reference TRBV2 and TRBJ1-1): EPEVTQTPSHQVTQMGQEVILRCVPISNHLYFYWYRQILGQKVEFLVSFYNNEISEKSEIFDDQFSVERPDGSNFTLKIRSTKLEDSAMYFCASSGQGMNTEAFFGQGTRLTVV.